This T cell receptor beta chain was recovered during a study of T cells in Graves' hyperthyroidism and ophthalmopathy. Orbital computed tomography and thyroid ultrasound, together with serum TRAb and thyroxine and clinical symptoms, were used for diagnoses. A 10 ml volume of fresh peripheral blood provided the PBMCs. This CDR3 is 13 amino acids long. V lost 4 bases and J lost 5; bases outside the gene matches: 5. Per germline, CDR1 DFQATT and CDR2 SNEGSKA (reference sequence). Notes on the study in general: Median prediction lead before ophthalmopathy onset was 5 to 7.5 months with the model. Appearing also in blood were most of the thyroid clonotypes expanded above 0.001.

On this clonotype itself: What it binds is unknown.

RNA transcripts yielded amplified TCR beta CDR3 regions. An initial round of RT-PCR targeting the TCR CDR3 relied on the HTBI primer set. TCRdb analysed the multiplex PCR reads with MiXCR anew, one entry per CDR3 protein. Among roughly 420,000 distinct CDR3 sequences listed, roughly an eighth were seen once. The source is a woman aged 18-30 years with Graves' hyperthyroidism. Input material: blood. This rearrangement joins TRBV20-1 to TRBJ2-7; 10 bases are a match to TRBD2. In DNA, the CDR3 is TGCAGTGCTACCCTAGCGGGAGCCCACGAGCAGTACTTC. Its protein product is CSATLAGAHEQYF.